The 19 T cell receptor beta chains given below trace back to one sample, sequenced in a study of breast tumors, draining lymph nodes, adjacent tissues. TCRdb ran MiXCR on the multiplex PCR reads and lists one entry per CDR3 protein. This table holds fewer than 200,000 distinct CDR3 sequences, approximately 33% found once. Axillary draining lymph nodes of breast cancer patients supplied the node samples. The sample was axillary lymph node tissue. The receptors here all came from a female donor with breast cancer. Some clones in this sample may be carry-over from other donors' samples.

This clonotype occurred a few times. This may arise from a read error, as a much more abundant clone is one base away. This chain uses TRBV5-4 with TRBJ2-7, with a weak D call TRBD1 (6 bases). V gave up 4 bases and J gave up 3 bases, with 20 bases separating them. Germline CDR1 and CDR2: SGHNT and YYREEE (reference sequence). The CDR3 consists of 16 residues. CDR3 amino acids: CASSPEATDRVYEQYF. CDR3 bases: TGTGCCAGCAGCCCCGAGGCTACGGACAGAGTCTACGAGCAGTACTTC.

This clonotype was picked up a small number of times. The V gene is TRBV5-1, the J gene TRBJ1-4; weak D call: TRBD1 (5 bases). From germline, CDR1 is SGHRS and CDR2 YFSETQ. The CDR3 totals 13 residues. V was trimmed by 4 bases and J by 8 bases, leaving 12 bases between them. The CDR3 reads CASSPGEGEKLFF. The CDR3 DNA sequence: TGCGCCAGCAGCCCGGGGGAAGGGGAAAAACTGTTTTTT.

This clonotype was seen many times. The chain recombines TRBV4-2 with TRBJ2-1, with 7 bases aligning to TRBD2. The CDR3 extends over 17 amino acids. V gave up 0 bases and J gave up 1 base; unmatched junction bases: 6. The V gene's germline CDR1 is LGHNA and CDR2 YNFKEQ. CDR3 coding DNA: TGTGCCAGCAGCCAAGAAGAGAGCGGGATATCCTACAATGAGCAGTTCTTC. Protein product: CASSQEESGISYNEQFF.

This clonotype was observed a handful of times. This could be a read error, since a much larger clone is one nucleotide away. The conserved phenylalanine or tryptophan normally closing the CDR3 is absent here, so this likely arose from a read error. The chain has TRBV7-9 and TRBJ1-2; D possibly corresponds to TRBD1 (5 bases). Trimming left V 3 bases short and J 8 bases short, with 16 bases between. Germline CDR1 SEHNR, CDR2 FQNEAQ (reference sequence). CDR3 length equals 14 residues. In DNA form, the CDR3 reads TGTGCCAGCAGCTTGACAGAAGAGTCTATCGGCTACACCCTC. It specifies CASSLTEESIGYTL.

In the case of this clonotype: A much larger clone differs from this one at a single base, so this may be a read error. CDR3 protein: CASSLGSGQTCEQYF. The CDR3 region has the DNA TGTGCCAGCAGCTTAGGGTCAGGGCAAACCTGCGAGCAGTACTTC. This chain uses TRBV7-2 with TRBJ2-7; D may be TRBD1 (5 bases). The CDR3 consists of 15 residues. The ends were cut back, 1 base at V and 6 bases at J, with 16 bases in the middle. Germline V gene data show CDR1 as SGHTA and CDR2 as FQGNSA.

Remarks on this clonotype: A much larger clone differs by one base, so this may be a read error. This sequence joins TRBV6-5 and TRBJ1-2; 8 nucleotides match TRBD1. CDR3 size: 14 residues. With 7 bases clipped from V and 7 bases from J, the junction kept 11 bases outside the gene matches. In germline, CDR1 is MNHEY, CDR2 SVGAGI. CDR3 protein: CASNLQGGEGGYTF. The CDR3 DNA follows: TGTGCCAGCAATCTACAGGGGGGTGAGGGTGGCTACACCTTC.

This clonotype was counted only a few times. The V call is TRBV3-1, the J call TRBJ2-1; TRBD2 matches 11 bases. The CDR3 runs 17 residues. Germline loops: CDR1 LGHDT, CDR2 YNNKEL (reference sequence). Trimming took 3 bases from V and 7 from J; bases not matched to a gene: 11. The CDR3: CASSHEGSGRAFNEQFF. The CDR3 nucleotides are TGTGCCAGCAGCCACGAGGGTAGCGGGAGGGCCTTTAATGAGCAGTTCTTC.

This clonotype was found many times. The junction does not match germline at one end; this may be a read error. The CDR3 coding sequence is TGTGCCAGCAGTCACTCGAAGGCGACAGCAACCTACGAGCAGTACTTC. This gives the protein CASSHSKATATYEQYF. The genes are TRBV6-5 and TRBJ2-7, with D tentatively TRBD1 (5 bases). Germline CDR1 reads MNHEY; CDR2 reads SVGAGI. This CDR3 is built from 16 residues.

This clonotype was seen many times. CDR3 DNA sequence: TGTGCCAGCCGAGCGAGATCGAACACCGGGGAGCTGTTTTTT. Residues: CASRARSNTGELFF. The V call is TRBV9, the J call TRBJ2-2; D gene uncertain. The V end lost 7 bases, the J end lost 0 bases, and 10 bases lay between the germline ends. Germline CDR1 reads SGDLS; CDR2 reads YYNGEE. The CDR3 is 14 residues long.

The chain uses TRBV7-6 and TRBJ2-7; D perhaps matches TRBD1 (6 bases). Trimming took off 1 base at V and 0 bases at J, with 16 bases between the two ends. The CDR3 contains 17 residues. Germline CDR1 SGHVS, CDR2 FNYEAQ. CDR3 DNA sequence: TGTGCCAGCAGCTTAGAGGGGGTCGTCCCGGGCTCCTACGAGCAGTACTTC. Its translation is CASSLEGVVPGSYEQYF.

The table lists this clonotype with many counts. This sequence joins TRBV5-1 and TRBJ1-6; D not certain. The CDR3 runs 13 residues. V lost 0 bases and J lost 10, with 8 bases in between. CDR1 SGHRS and CDR2 YFSETQ come from the germline V gene. CDR3 sequence (DNA): TGCGCCAGCAGCTTGGCTGGGAGGTCACCCCTCCACTTT. It translates to CASSLAGRSPLHF.

This clonotype was observed many times. The J gene is TRBJ2-5, the V gene TRBV7-6; 10 nucleotides agree with TRBD2. Germline trimming cut 5 bases from V and 7 bases from J; bases unmatched to any gene: 4. The germline V gene has CDR1 SGHVS and CDR2 FNYEAQ. The CDR3 totals 13 residues. In nucleotides, the CDR3 is TGTGCCAGCAGCGGCGGGACTAGCGCGACCCAGTACTTC. Translating it yields CASSGGTSATQYF. The full variable domain, its missing parts supplied by reference TRBV7-6 and TRBJ2-5, is GAGVSQSPRYKVTKRGQDVALRCDPISGHVSLYWYRQALGQGPEFLTYFNYEAQQDKSGLPNDRFSAERPEGSISTLTIQRTEQRDSAMYRCASSGGTSATQYFGPGTRLLVL.

This clonotype was seen many times. The gene calls are TRBV20-1 and TRBJ2-3; the D is unclear. The ends were cut back, 6 bases at V and 0 bases at J, with 7 bases in the middle. The CDR3 totals 12 residues. Germline V gives CDR1 DFQATT, CDR2 SNEGSKA (reference sequence). The CDR3, as DNA: TGCAGTGCGGAACAGAGCACAGATACGCAGTATTTT. Residues: CSAEQSTDTQYF.

This clonotype was seen many times. The rearrangement joins TRBV27 to TRBJ2-3; TRBD1 agrees at 8 bases. In germline, CDR1 is MNHEY, CDR2 SMNVEV (reference sequence). The V and J ends lost 5 bases and 3 bases, in that order; junction bases with no gene match: 1. The CDR3 extends over 13 amino acids. In DNA form, the CDR3 reads TGTGCCAGCAGTCAGGGGGCTACAGATACGCAGTATTTT. Translated, it gives CASSQGATDTQYF.

In its sample, this clonotype was seen many times. The rearrangement uses TRBV15 and TRBJ2-7, with 8 bases matching TRBD2. From germline, CDR1 is LNHNV and CDR2 YYDKDF (reference sequence). The J segment lost 3 bases and the V segment lost 9 bases, leaving 22 bases of the junction unmatched. CDR3 length: 18 amino acids. The DNA of the CDR3 is TGTGCCACGCGATCCCCGGGAGGGCTGAGCGGGGGCCGCTACGAGCAGTACTTC. Residues: CATRSPGGLSGGRYEQYF.

The chain couples TRBV20-1 to TRBJ1-1; D unclear. CDR1 and CDR2 (germline): DFQATT, SNEGSKA (reference sequence). V gave up 0 bases and J gave up 3 bases, with 14 bases separating them. This CDR3 comprises 15 residues. CDR3 residues: CSARDYETHHTEAFF. As DNA, the CDR3 is TGCAGTGCTAGAGATTACGAGACGCACCACACTGAAGCTTTCTTT.

With respect to this clonotype: At one end the junction does not follow the germline gene, possibly because of a read error. The rearrangement joins TRBV12-3 or TRBV12-4 to TRBJ2-5; the D gene is possibly TRBD2 (5 bases). This CDR3 has 13 amino acids. The CDR3, as DNA: TGTGCCAGCAGTTTCTACGTCGGGGAGACCCAGCACTTC. This translates into CASSFYVGETQHF.

V is TRBV13 and J is TRBJ2-2; weak D call: TRBD2 (6 bases). Per germline, CDR1 PRHDT and CDR2 FYEKMQ (reference sequence). CDR3 length: 18 amino acids. Between the trimmed V and J ends, which lost 5 bases and 7 bases, there was a span of 26 bases. CDR3 sequence reads: CASSQHRRRDERDGELFF. CDR3 bases: TGTGCCAGCAGCCAACACCGCAGGAGGGACGAGAGAGACGGGGAGCTGTTTTTT.

This clonotype was observed at least ten times. In nucleotides, the CDR3 is TGTGCCAGCAGCGGTGGGACTAGCGGTTTAACAGATACGCAGTATTTT. It encodes CASSGGTSGLTDTQYF. The V and J genes are TRBV9 and TRBJ2-3; 11 bases are shared with TRBD2. The CDR3 extends over 16 amino acids. Germline CDR1 reads SGDLS; CDR2 reads YYNGEE. V lost 3 bases and J lost 3; bases outside the gene matches: 6.